These 24 T cell receptor beta chains were all obtained from the same sample, sequenced in a study of blood T cell repertoires in COVID-19. Assay: immunoSEQ multiplex PCR; the TCRdb copy retains only in-frame clones and omits some. This sample has nearly 250,000 clones, with roughly 86% found just once. Sequencing was done on a sample of peripheral blood. The receptor set was obtained from a woman at least 80 years old with COVID-19, enrolled during active disease.

Written as DNA, the CDR3 is TGTGCCAGCAAAAAGGGAGAAACTGAAGCTTTCTTT. It translates to CASKKGETEAFF. This rearrangement joins TRBV6-5 to TRBJ1-1, with D unclear. Trimming shortened V by 7 bases and J by 5 bases, and 11 bases separated the two germline ends. This CDR3 comprises 12 residues. From germline, CDR1 is MNHEY and CDR2 SVGAGI.

The CDR3 is CAWVSQGLGDQPQHF. Written as DNA, the CDR3 is TGTGCCTGGGTTTCACAGGGCCTCGGCGATCAGCCCCAGCATTTT. The chain combines TRBV30 with TRBJ1-5; D possibly corresponds to TRBD1 (6 bases). Looked up from germline, CDR1 is GTSNPN and CDR2 is SVGIG (reference sequence). V lost 5 bases, J lost 5 bases, and 19 bases lay in between. This CDR3 is built from 15 residues. The full variable domain, with the rest looked up from reference TRBV30 and TRBJ1-5, is SQTIHQWPATLVQPVGSPLSLECTVEGTSNPNLYWYRQAAGRGLQLLFYSVGIGQISSEVPQNLSASRPQDRQFILSSKKLLLSDSGFYLCAWVSQGLGDQPQHFGDGTRLSIL.

The chain couples TRBV27 to TRBJ1-6; tentatively, D is TRBD1 (6 bases). Germline CDR1 and CDR2: MNHEY and SMNVEV (reference sequence). The CDR3 contains 17 residues. Trimming took 5 bases from V and 6 from J, leaving 20 bases between them. The CDR3 loop reads CASSIAYGQISNSPLHF. CDR3 DNA: TGTGCCAGCAGTATTGCCTACGGACAGATAAGTAATTCACCCCTCCACTTT.

This clone was seen a handful of times. This chain links TRBV28 with TRBJ1-3, with TRBD1 matching over 8 bases. Germline V gives CDR1 MDHEN, CDR2 SYDVKM. The CDR3 covers 12 residues. V was pared by 8 bases and J by 7 bases, with 4 bases of the junction left unmatched. CDR3 nucleotide sequence: TGTGCCAGCGGGTGGACAGGGAACACCATATATTTT. Its translation is CASGWTGNTIYF.

V gene TRBV28 combines with J gene TRBJ2-1; 14 bases align to TRBD2. Per germline, CDR1 MDHEN and CDR2 SYDVKM. The CDR3 sequence is 16 residues long. Trimming at V came to 6 bases and at J to 7 bases, leaving 8 bases not matched to a gene. Here the CDR3 reads CASSSTSGGAGNEQFF. The DNA for the CDR3 is TGTGCCAGCAGCTCGACTAGCGGGGGGGCGGGGAATGAGCAGTTCTTC. Full variable domain (remainder filled in from reference TRBV28 and TRBJ2-1): DVKVTQSSRYLVKRTGEKVFLECVQDMDHENMFWYRQDPGLGLRLIYFSYDVKMKEKGDIPEGYSVSREKKERFSLILESASTNQTSMYLCASSSTSGGAGNEQFFGPGTRLTVL.

This clone was observed a single time. The chain recombines TRBV29-1 with TRBJ1-1; the match to TRBD1 covers 7 bases. The germline CDR1 and CDR2 sequences are SQVTM and ANQGSEA. V shed 5 bases and J 11 bases; nucleotides not matched to a gene: 17. The CDR3 covers 14 residues. The CDR3 protein is CSVPSGGNNRGAFF. The CDR3 region has the DNA TGCAGCGTTCCTTCAGGGGGTAATAATAGAGGTGCTTTCTTT.

The DNA of the CDR3 is TGTGCCAGCAGGTATGAGGGAGGTCAGCCCCAGCATTTT. This gives the protein CASRYEGGQPQHF. The V and J genes are TRBV2 and TRBJ1-5; D remains ambiguous. V was pared by 6 bases and J by 6 bases, with 12 bases between. CDR3 length: 13 amino acids. Germline V gives CDR1 SNHLY, CDR2 FYNNEI.

The chain recombines TRBV10-3 with TRBJ1-2; possibly TRBD1 for D (5 bases). The CDR3 length is 15 residues. V was cut by 0 bases and J by 4 bases, with 12 bases left in between. CDR1 is ENHRY and CDR2 is SYGVKD in the germline V gene. Here the CDR3 reads CAISESTGVGYGYTF. The DNA for the CDR3 is TGTGCCATCAGTGAGTCGACGGGGGTGGGCTATGGCTACACCTTC.

J is TRBJ2-2 and V is TRBV24-1, with D unresolved. V was pared by 7 bases and J by 0 bases, with 8 bases between. The CDR3 contains 14 residues. Germline CDR1 reads KGHDR; CDR2 reads SFDVKD. The chain's CDR3 is CATSPGSNTGELFF. In DNA form, the CDR3 reads TGTGCCACCAGCCCTGGCTCGAACACCGGGGAGCTGTTTTTT.

This sequence joins TRBV3-1 (or the pseudogene TRBV3-2) and TRBJ2-3, with D possibly TRBD2 on 6 matching bases. V dropped 4 bases and J dropped 2 bases, with 13 bases sitting between them. Germline-derived CDR1 and CDR2 are LGHDT and YNNKEL (reference sequence). This CDR3 spans 15 amino acids. The CDR3 is CASSRYRGSTDTQYF. CDR3 nucleotide sequence: TGTGCCAGCAGCCGATACCGGGGGTCCACAGATACGCAGTATTTT.

The rearrangement joins TRBV11-2 to TRBJ1-2, with TRBD1 matching 7 bases. This CDR3 has 13 residues. Germline assignment: CDR1 SGHAT and CDR2 FQNNGV. Trimming cost V 8 bases and J 4 bases; bases outside gene matches: 7. The CDR3 here is CASQAGTVYGYTF. The DNA for the CDR3 is TGTGCCAGCCAGGCCGGGACAGTCTATGGCTACACCTTC.

The gene calls are TRBV7-6 and TRBJ2-1; TRBD2 aligns across 8 bases. The CDR3 totals 14 residues. Germline CDR1 reads SGHVS; CDR2 reads FNYEAQ. The V gene end was trimmed by 4 bases and the J gene end by 7 bases; junction bases not matched to a gene: 6. The CDR3 here is CASSSGGPGNEQFF. CDR3 coding DNA: TGTGCCAGCAGCTCGGGGGGGCCAGGGAATGAGCAGTTCTTC.

V usage is TRBV18 and J usage is TRBJ2-7; 12 bases align to TRBD2. J was trimmed by 4 bases and V by 3 bases; bases with no gene match: 13. Germline values: CDR1 KGHSH, CDR2 LQKENI. This CDR3 spans 18 amino acids. The CDR3, as DNA: TGTGCCAGCTCACCCCTGAGAGCTAGCGGGGGGGTTTTATACGAGCAGTACGTC. Its protein is CASSPLRASGGVLYEQYV.

The chain is built from TRBV21-1 and TRBJ2-7; the table's TRBD1 call for D was not verified on the DNA. TRBV21-1 is shown as a pseudogene. The CDR3 spans 14 residues. CDR3 residues: CASSSRQGAYEQYF. The CDR3 bases are TGTGCCAGCAGCTCTCGACAGGGGGCCTACGAGCAGTACTTC.

V is TRBV3-1 (or the pseudogene TRBV3-2) and J is TRBJ2-1, with 8 bases fitting TRBD1. The CDR3 consists of 16 residues. In germline, CDR1 is LGHDT, CDR2 YNNKEL (reference sequence). V lost 3 bases to trimming and J lost 6 bases; unmatched junction nucleotides: 10. In DNA form, the CDR3 reads TGTGCCAGCAGCCAGAGTTCCGGGACAGGCTCCAATGAGCAGTTCTTC. The encoded protein is CASSQSSGTGSNEQFF.

The chain carries TRBV7-9 and TRBJ1-2, with TRBD1 identical over 8 bases. J lost 7 bases, V lost 4 bases, and 5 bases had no gene match. The CDR3 runs to 13 residues. Germline CDR1 is SEHNR and CDR2 is FQNEAQ (reference sequence). CDR3 protein: CASSSITGGGYTF. CDR3 DNA sequence: TGTGCCAGCAGCTCCATTACAGGGGGTGGCTACACCTTC.

This clone was seen only a few times. The chain uses TRBV2 and TRBJ1-2, with TRBD1 matching over 8 bases. The CDR3 totals 14 residues. CDR1 is SNHLY and CDR2 is FYNNEI in the germline V gene. V lost 4 bases and J lost 4; bases outside the gene matches: 5. CDR3 sequence reads: CASSGAGGRYGYTF. The CDR3 bases are TGTGCCAGCAGTGGAGCAGGGGGCCGCTATGGCTACACCTTC.

This chain links TRBV7-8 with TRBJ1-5, with 9 bases fitting TRBD1. V shed 3 bases and J 11 bases; nucleotides not matched to a gene: 8. Germline V gene data show CDR1 as SGHVS and CDR2 as FQNEAQ. This CDR3 has 14 residues. The CDR3 spells CASSFPGQGSAQHF. CDR3 in DNA: TGTGCCAGCAGCTTTCCGGGACAGGGTTCCGCCCAGCATTTT.

The rearrangement links TRBV29-1 to TRBJ2-3, with 7 bases lining up with TRBD1. The V segment lost 7 bases and the J segment 3 bases; nucleotides outside the gene matches: 4. The CDR3 has 12 residues. Germline V CDR1 and CDR2: SQVTM, ANQGSEA. CDR3 in amino acids: CSATGVTDTQYF. DNA for the CDR3: TGCAGCGCTACAGGGGTAACAGATACGCAGTATTTT.

The V and J genes are TRBV20-1 and TRBJ1-6; D is uncertain. Germline CDR1 reads DFQATT; CDR2 reads SNEGSKA (reference sequence). With 6 bases removed from V and 14 bases from J, the gap between germline ends came to 14 bases. This CDR3 is built from 11 residues. The CDR3 nucleotides read TGCAGTGCCCAATACCCCCCGGCCCTCCACTTT. Its translation is CSAQYPPALHF.

CDR3 nucleotide sequence: TGTGCCAGCAGAAAACCGGGACTACAAAGCACAGATACGCAGTATTTT. Amino acid sequence: CASRKPGLQSTDTQYF. The gene calls are TRBV5-6 and TRBJ2-3, with 7 bases aligning to TRBD2. V dropped 5 bases and J dropped 0; count of bases not matched to a gene: 9. CDR1 and CDR2 from the germline V gene are SGHDT and YYEEEE. The CDR3 sequence is 16 residues long.

Points on this clone: The junction and the germline gene differ at one end; a read error may be behind it. The chain recombines TRBV18 with TRBJ1-6, with D unresolved. Per germline, CDR1 KGHSH and CDR2 LQKENI. This CDR3 spans 17 amino acids. CDR3 in DNA: TGTGCCAGCTCCCCACCCCTCAGAGGAGGCAATAATTCACCCCTCCACTTT. Its translation: CASSPPLRGGNNSPLHF.

The chain is built from TRBV30 and TRBJ1-3; D remains ambiguous. The CDR3 loop spans 12 amino acids. Germline CDR1 and CDR2: GTSNPN and SVGIG (reference sequence). Between the trimmed V and J ends, which lost 5 bases and 0 bases, there was a span of 5 bases. The CDR3 loop reads CAWGLSGNTIYF. Here the CDR3 DNA reads TGTGCCTGGGGCCTCTCTGGAAACACCATATATTTT.

About this clone: Other DNA sequences within the sample encode an identical CDR3. In DNA form, the CDR3 reads TGCGCCAGCAGCTTGGGAGGACAGGGCACTGAAGCTTTCTTT. It codes for CASSLGGQGTEAFF. This rearrangement joins TRBV5-1 to TRBJ1-1, with 8 positions matching TRBD1. This CDR3 comprises 14 residues. Germline V CDR1 and CDR2: SGHRS, YFSETQ. Trimming removed 0 bases from V and 4 bases from J; junction bases left unmatched: 2.